The sequence of this TCR beta chain was determined in a study of blood T cell repertoires in COVID-19. Individuals aged about 18 to 100 years were recruited from some 26 US areas. Recovery among Cohort 3 donors was established by two negative PCRs, clearance, or symptom resolution. This clone was found once. CDR1 is MDHEN, CDR2 SYDVKM, per germline. The CDR3 loop spans 18 amino acids. The junction had 10 bases not matched to a gene; V was cut back by 5 bases and J by 0 bases. The authors' processing: Nucleated cell counts were estimated from reference gene primer amplification. Assay: immunoSEQ multiplex PCR; the TCRdb copy retains only in-frame clones and omits some. That table furnishes V, J and clone size, whereas the DNA furnished D and trimming. The sample yields 350,000 to 400,000 clones, 87% seen once.

The gene calls are TRBV28 and TRBJ1-5, with TRBD1 matching 10 bases. The source material was PBMCs or T cells enriched from blood (not recorded which). The clonotype originates from a woman in her twenties or thirties who had recovered from COVID-19. CDR3 sequence: CASSRGTGVIISNQPQHF. In DNA form, the CDR3 reads TGTGCCAGCAGTCGCGGGACAGGGGTCATTATTAGCAATCAGCCCCAGCATTTT.